This T cell receptor (beta chain) derives from a study of blood T cell repertoires in COVID-19. Background on the study: Collection of acute and convalescent COVID-19 samples took place in the United States, Italy and Spain. T cells, B-cell-depleted T cells, or PBMCs provided the cDNA or gDNA that served as material.

Per the original methods: For nucleated cells, counts were estimated from reference gene primer amplification. TCRdb's table, derived via immunoSEQ multiplex PCR, lists solely in-frame clones and lacks some. V and J calls and clone size are given by that table; D and trimming were obtained from the DNA. The sample consists of tens of thousands of clones, 84% of them appearing once. Germline V gives CDR1 MNHNY, CDR2 SVGAGI (reference sequence). The length of the CDR3 is 15 residues. Trimming removed 6 bases from V and 0 bases from J, with 13 bases in between. This chain uses TRBV6-6 with TRBJ2-3; maybe TRBD1 (5 bases). This TCR derives from a woman in her fifties or sixties with acute or convalescent COVID-19. The sequenced sample was peripheral blood. CDR3 region: CASSSRASSTDTQYF. The CDR3 DNA is TGTGCCAGCAGCTCCAGGGCATCTAGCACAGATACGCAGTATTTT.